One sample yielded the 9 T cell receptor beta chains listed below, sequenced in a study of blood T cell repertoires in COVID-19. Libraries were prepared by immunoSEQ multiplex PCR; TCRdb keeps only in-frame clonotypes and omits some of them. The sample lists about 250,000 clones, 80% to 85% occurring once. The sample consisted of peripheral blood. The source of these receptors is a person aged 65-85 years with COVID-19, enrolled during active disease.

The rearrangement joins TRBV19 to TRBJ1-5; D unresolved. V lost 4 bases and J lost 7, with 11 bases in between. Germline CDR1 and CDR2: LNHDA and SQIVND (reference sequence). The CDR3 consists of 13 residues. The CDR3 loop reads CASSTFTEQPQHF. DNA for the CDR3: TGTGCCAGTAGTACCTTTACTGAGCAGCCCCAGCATTTT. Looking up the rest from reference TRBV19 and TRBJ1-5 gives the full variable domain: DGGITQSPKYLFRKEGQNVTLSCEQNLNHDAMYWYRQDPGQGLRLIYYSQIVNDFQKGDIAEGYSVSREKKESFPLTVTSAQKNPTAFYLCASSTFTEQPQHFGDGTRLSIL.

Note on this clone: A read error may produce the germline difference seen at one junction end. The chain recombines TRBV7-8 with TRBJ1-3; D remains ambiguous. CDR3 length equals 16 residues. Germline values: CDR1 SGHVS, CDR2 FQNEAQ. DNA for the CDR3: TGTGCCAGCAGCATAGCGTCCAGTCAGACTGGAAACACCATATATTTT. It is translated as CASSIASSQTGNTIYF.

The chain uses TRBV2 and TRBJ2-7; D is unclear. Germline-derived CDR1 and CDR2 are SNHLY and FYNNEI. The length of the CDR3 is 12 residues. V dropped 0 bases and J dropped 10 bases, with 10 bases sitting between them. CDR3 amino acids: CASSEALRYQYF. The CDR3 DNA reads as TGTGCCAGCAGTGAAGCGCTTAGATATCAGTACTTC.

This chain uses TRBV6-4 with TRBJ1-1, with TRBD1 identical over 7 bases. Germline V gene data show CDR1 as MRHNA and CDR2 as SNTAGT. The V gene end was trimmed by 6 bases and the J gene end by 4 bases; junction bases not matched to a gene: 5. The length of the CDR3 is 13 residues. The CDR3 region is CASRLDRATEAFF. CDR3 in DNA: TGTGCCAGCAGATTAGACAGGGCCACTGAAGCTTTCTTT.

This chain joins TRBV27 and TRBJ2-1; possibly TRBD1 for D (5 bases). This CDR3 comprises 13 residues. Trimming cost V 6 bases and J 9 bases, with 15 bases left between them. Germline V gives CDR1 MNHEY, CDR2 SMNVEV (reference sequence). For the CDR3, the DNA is TGTGCCAGCAGCCGCTGGGGCACGCGTGAGCAGTTCTTC. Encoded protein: CASSRWGTREQFF.

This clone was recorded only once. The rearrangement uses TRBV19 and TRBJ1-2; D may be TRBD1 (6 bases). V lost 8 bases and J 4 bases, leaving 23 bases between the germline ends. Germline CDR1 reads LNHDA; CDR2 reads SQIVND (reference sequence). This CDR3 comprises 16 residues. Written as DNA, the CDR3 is TGTGCCAGTCTCCCACCGGGACAAAAAATCGGCTATGGCTACACCTTC. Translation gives CASLPPGQKIGYGYTF.

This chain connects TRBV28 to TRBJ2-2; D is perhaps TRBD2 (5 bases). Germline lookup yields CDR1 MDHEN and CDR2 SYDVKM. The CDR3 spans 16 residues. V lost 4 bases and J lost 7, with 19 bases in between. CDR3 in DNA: TGTGCCAGCAGTTCCGGCCTGCCTAGCTACGACGGGGAGCTGTTTTTT. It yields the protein CASSSGLPSYDGELFF.

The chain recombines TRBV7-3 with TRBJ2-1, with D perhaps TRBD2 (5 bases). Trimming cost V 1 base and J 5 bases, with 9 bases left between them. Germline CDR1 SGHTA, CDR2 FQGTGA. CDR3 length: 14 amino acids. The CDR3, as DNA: TGTGCCAGCAGCTTAAGCGGGTTGAACAATGAGCAGTTCTTC. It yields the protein CASSLSGLNNEQFF.

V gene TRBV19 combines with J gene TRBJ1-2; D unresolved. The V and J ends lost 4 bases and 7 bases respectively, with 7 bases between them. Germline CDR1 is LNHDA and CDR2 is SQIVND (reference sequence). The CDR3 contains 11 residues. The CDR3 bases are TGTGCCAGTAGTAATGGCGGTGGCTACACCTTC. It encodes CASSNGGGYTF.